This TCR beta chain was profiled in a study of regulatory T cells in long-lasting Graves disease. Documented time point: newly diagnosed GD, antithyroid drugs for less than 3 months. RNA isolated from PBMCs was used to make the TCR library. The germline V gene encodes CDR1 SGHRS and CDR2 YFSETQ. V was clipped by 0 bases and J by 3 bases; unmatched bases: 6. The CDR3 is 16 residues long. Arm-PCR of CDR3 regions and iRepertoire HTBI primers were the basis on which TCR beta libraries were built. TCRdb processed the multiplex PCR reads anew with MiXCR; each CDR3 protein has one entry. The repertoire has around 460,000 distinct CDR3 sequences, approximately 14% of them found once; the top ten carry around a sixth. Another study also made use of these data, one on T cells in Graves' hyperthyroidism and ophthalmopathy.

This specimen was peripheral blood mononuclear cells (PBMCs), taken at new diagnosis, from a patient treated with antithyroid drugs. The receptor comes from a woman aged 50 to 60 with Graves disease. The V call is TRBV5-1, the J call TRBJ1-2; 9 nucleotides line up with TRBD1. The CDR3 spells CASSLEGDRAHYGYTF. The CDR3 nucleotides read TGCGCCAGCAGCTTGGAAGGGGACAGGGCTCACTATGGCTACACCTTC.